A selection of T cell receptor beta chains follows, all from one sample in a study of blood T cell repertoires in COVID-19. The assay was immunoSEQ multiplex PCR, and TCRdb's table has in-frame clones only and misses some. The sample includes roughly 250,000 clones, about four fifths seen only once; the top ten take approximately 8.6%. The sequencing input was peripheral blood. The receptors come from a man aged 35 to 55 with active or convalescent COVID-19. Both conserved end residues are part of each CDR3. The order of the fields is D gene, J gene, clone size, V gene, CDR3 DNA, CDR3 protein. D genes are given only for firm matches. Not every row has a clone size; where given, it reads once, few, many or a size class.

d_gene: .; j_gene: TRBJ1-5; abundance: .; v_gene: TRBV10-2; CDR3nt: TGCGCCAGCAGTCCTAGTAGCAATCAGCCCCAGCATTTT; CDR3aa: CASSPSSNQPQHF
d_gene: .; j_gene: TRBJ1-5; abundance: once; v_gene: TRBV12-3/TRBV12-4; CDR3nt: TGTGCCAGCAGTGGGAAGGGGAAGGGGCCCCAGCATTTT; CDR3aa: CASSGKGKGPQHF
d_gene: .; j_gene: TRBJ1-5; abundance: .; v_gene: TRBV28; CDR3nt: TGTGCCAGCAGTTCCTTCAATCAGCCCCAGCATTTT; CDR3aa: CASSSFNQPQHF
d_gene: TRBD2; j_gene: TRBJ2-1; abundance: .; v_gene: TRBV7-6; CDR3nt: TGTGCCAGCAGCTCCGGACTAGCGGGAGGGCGGGGTGAGCAGTTCTTC; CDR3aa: CASSSGLAGGRGEQFF
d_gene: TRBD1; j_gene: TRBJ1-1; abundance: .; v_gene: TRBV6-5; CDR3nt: TGTGCCAGCAGTTACGGACAGGGGAGATCCGAAGCTTTCTTT; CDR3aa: CASSYGQGRSEAFF
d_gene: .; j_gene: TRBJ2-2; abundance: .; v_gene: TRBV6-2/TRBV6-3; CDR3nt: TGTGCCAGCAGTTACTTTCAGGGCACCGGGGAGCTGTTTTTT; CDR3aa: CASSYFQGTGELFF
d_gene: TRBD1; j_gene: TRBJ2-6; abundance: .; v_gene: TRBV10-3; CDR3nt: TGTGCCATCTTGGACAGGGAGGCTGGGGCCAACGTCCTGACTTTC; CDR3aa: CAILDREAGANVLTF
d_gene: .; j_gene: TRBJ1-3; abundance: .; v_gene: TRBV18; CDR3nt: TGTGCCAGCTCACCACCGGTCGACAGCTCTGGAAACACCATATATTTT; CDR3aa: CASSPPVDSSGNTIYF
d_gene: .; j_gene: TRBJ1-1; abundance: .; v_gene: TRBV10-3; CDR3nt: TGTGCCATCTCCTACAGGGACCAGAACACTGAAGCTTTCTTT; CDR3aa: CAISYRDQNTEAFF
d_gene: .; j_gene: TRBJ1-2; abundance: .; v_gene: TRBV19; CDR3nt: TGTGCCAGTACCCTCCGGGACATACGAGACTATGGCTACACCTTC; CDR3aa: CASTLRDIRDYGYTF
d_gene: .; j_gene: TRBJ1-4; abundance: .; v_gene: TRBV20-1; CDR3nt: TGCAGTGCGGACTATAATGAAAAACTGTTTTTT; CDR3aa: CSADYNEKLFF
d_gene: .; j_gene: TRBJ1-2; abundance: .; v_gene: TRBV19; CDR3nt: TGTGCCAGTAAGTCGAACAGAAACTATGGCTACACCTTC; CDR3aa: CASKSNRNYGYTF
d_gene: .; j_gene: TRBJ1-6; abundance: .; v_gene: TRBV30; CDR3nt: TGTGCCTGGGCCCGGGTCCGGGATTCACCCCTCCACTTT; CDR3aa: CAWARVRDSPLHF
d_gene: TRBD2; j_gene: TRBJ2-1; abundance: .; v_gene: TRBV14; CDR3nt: TGTGCCAGCAGCCCCAGGACTAGCGGGAGTGGGAATGAGCAGTTCTTC; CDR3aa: CASSPRTSGSGNEQFF
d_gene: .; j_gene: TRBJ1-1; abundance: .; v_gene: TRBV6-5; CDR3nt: TGTGCCAGCAGTCGCCTCGGGGGAAATACTGAAGCTTTCTTT; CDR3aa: CASSRLGGNTEAFF
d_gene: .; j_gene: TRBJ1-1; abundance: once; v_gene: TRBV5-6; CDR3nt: TGTGCCAGCAGCTTGATGCAGGGCAAAGCTTTCTTT; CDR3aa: CASSLMQGKAFF
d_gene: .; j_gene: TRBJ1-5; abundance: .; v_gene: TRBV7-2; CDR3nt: TGTGCCAGCAGCTACGGGGGGAATCAGCCCCAGCATTTT; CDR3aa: CASSYGGNQPQHF
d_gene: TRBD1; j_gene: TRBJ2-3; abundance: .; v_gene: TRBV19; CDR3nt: TGTGCCAGTAGTATTCCCCGGACAGGGCAAGATACGCAGTATTTT; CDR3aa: CASSIPRTGQDTQYF
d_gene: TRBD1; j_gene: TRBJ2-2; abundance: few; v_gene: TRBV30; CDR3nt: TGTGCCTGCGAAAAAAGCGGGACAGGGGACACCGGGGAGCTGTTTTTT; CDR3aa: CACEKSGTGDTGELFF
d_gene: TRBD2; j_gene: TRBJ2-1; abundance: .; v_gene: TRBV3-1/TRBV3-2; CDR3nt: TGTGCCAGCAGCCTTTGGGGTCCTCAGCGGGAGTATGAGCAGTTCTTC; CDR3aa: CASSLWGPQREYEQFF
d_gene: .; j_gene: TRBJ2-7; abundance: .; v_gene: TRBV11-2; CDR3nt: TGTGCCAGCAGCCCCGCGACAGGCCCCTACGAGCAGTACTTC; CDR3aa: CASSPATGPYEQYF
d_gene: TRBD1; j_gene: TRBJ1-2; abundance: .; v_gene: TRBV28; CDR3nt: TGTGCCAGCAGTTTAGGGCCGGGACAGGGGATGTGGGGCTACACCTTC; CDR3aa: CASSLGPGQGMWGYTF
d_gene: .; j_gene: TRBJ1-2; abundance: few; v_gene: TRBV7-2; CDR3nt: TGTGCCAGCAGCTCCCGGGCCGGGTCGGAGGGCTATGGCTACACCTTC; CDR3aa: CASSSRAGSEGYGYTF
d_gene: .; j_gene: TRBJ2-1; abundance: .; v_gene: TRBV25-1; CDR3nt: TGTGCCAGCAGTGTCACTTGGGAGCAGTTCTTC; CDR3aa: CASSVTWEQFF
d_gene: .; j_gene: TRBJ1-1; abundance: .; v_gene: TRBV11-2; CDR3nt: TGTGCCAGCAGCTTAGTTCCGGTATGGTACACTGAAGCTTTCTTT; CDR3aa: CASSLVPVWYTEAFF
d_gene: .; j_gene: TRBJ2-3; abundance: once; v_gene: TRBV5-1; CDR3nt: TGCGCCAGCAGCCAGGACAGTCATACGCAGTATTTT; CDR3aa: CASSQDSHTQYF
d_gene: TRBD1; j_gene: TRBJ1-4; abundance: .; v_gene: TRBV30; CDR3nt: TGTGCCTGGAGGGACAGGGGGCGTAATGAAAAACTGTTTTTT; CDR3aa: CAWRDRGRNEKLFF
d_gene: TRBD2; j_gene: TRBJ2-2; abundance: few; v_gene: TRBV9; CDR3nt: TGTGCCAGCAGCCCCCGCGGGGGACTCACCGGGGAGCTGTTTTTT; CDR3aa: CASSPRGGLTGELFF
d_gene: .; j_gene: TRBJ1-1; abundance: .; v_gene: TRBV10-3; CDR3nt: TGTGCCAATTCAGGAAGAATAGACACTGAAGCTTTCTTT; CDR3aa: CANSGRIDTEAFF
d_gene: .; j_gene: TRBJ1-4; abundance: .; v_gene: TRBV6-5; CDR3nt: TGTGCCAGCAGTACTATAGATGCAACTAATGAAAAACTGTTTTTT; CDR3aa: CASSTIDATNEKLFF
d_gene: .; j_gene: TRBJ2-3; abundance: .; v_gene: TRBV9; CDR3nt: TGTGCCAGCAGCGTAGGGGGGCTAGCCGGGGATACGCAGTATTTT; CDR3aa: CASSVGGLAGDTQYF
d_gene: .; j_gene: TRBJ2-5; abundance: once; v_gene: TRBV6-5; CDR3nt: TGTGCCAGCAGCCGCTCGACAGGCCAAGAGACCCAGTACTTC; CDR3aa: CASSRSTGQETQYF
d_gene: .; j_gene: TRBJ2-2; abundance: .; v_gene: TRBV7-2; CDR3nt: TGTGCCAGCAGCTCTCAGGGGAACACCGGGGAGCTGTTTTTT; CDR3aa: CASSSQGNTGELFF
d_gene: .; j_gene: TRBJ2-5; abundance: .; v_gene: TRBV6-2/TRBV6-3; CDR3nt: TGTGCCAGCAGTTACCCCCTTGAAGCGGGCCTCCAAGAGACCCAGTACTTC; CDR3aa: CASSYPLEAGLQETQYF
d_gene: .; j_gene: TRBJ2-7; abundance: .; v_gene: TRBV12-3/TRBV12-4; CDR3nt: TGTGCCAGCAGTTTGGGCCTTCCTTACGAGCAGTACTTC; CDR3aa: CASSLGLPYEQYF
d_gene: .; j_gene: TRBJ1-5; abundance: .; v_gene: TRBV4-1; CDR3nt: TGCGCCAGCAGCCCAGGACAGCACGTTGTGTTGAGCAATCAGCCCCAGCATTTT; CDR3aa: CASSPGQHVVLSNQPQHF
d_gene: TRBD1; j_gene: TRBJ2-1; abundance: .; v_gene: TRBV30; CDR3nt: TGTGCCTGGAGGCACCGGGACAGGGGGCTCGGTGAGCAGTTCTTC; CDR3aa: CAWRHRDRGLGEQFF
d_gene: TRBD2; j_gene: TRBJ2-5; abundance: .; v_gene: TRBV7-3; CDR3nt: TGTGCCAGCAGCTCCTCTAGCGGGGGGGCTTTCGAGACCCAGTACTTC; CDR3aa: CASSSSSGGAFETQYF
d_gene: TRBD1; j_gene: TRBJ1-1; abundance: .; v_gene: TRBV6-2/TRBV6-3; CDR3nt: TGTGCCAGCAGCGAAAGACAGGGAGTATTTACTGAAGCTTTCTTT; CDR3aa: CASSERQGVFTEAFF
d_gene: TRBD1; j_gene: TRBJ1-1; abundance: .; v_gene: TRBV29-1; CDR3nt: TGCAGCGTTGTTCAGGGGGCGGGTAAGGGGACTGAAGCTTTCTTT; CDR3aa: CSVVQGAGKGTEAFF
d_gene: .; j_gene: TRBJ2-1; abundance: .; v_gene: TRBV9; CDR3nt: TGTGCCAGCAGCTACAGGACTATCGCCTACAATGAGCAGTTCTTC; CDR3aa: CASSYRTIAYNEQFF